The rows below give T cell receptor beta chains drawn from one sample of a study of multiple sclerosis patients with progressive multifocal leukoencephalopathy. Sequenced by immunoSEQ multiplex PCR; TCRdb stores in-frame clones only, minus some. This sample has about 30,000 clones; approximately 92% occur once, and the top ten carry approximately 2%. What was sequenced was PBMCs. The receptors here all came from a man aged 25-40 years with multiple sclerosis. Both conserved end residues are part of each CDR3. Each record gives: J gene, V gene, clone size, D gene, CDR3 DNA, CDR3 protein. D genes are given only for firm matches. Size is stated for part of the rows, as once, few or many counts, or as a class when the clone is expanded.

j_gene: TRBJ1-2; v_gene: TRBV18; abundance: .; d_gene: .; CDR3nt: TGTGCCAGCTCACCAAACAGGAGGGACCTTATTGATGGCTACACCTTC; CDR3aa: CASSPNRRDLIDGYTF
j_gene: TRBJ1-3; v_gene: TRBV5-1; abundance: .; d_gene: .; CDR3nt: TGCGCCAGCAGCTTGGCCGGGCGGGCTGGAAACACCATATATTTT; CDR3aa: CASSLAGRAGNTIYF
j_gene: TRBJ2-7; v_gene: TRBV19; abundance: .; d_gene: .; CDR3nt: TGTGCCAGTACCCGAGGCGGCGGAGCCCCCGGGGGGCAGTACTTC; CDR3aa: CASTRGGGAPGGQYF
j_gene: TRBJ1-2; v_gene: TRBV14; abundance: once; d_gene: TRBD1; CDR3nt: TGTGCCAGCAGCCAAAACGACAGGGGACACTATGGCTACACCTTC; CDR3aa: CASSQNDRGHYGYTF
j_gene: TRBJ2-2; v_gene: TRBV13; abundance: .; d_gene: .; CDR3nt: TGTGCCAGCAGCTTTGGGAACACCGGGGAGCTGTTTTTT; CDR3aa: CASSFGNTGELFF
j_gene: TRBJ2-3; v_gene: TRBV18; abundance: .; d_gene: .; CDR3nt: TGTGCCAGCTCCCCGGCAGGGGTGGATCATACGCAGTATTTT; CDR3aa: CASSPAGVDHTQYF
j_gene: TRBJ1-5; v_gene: TRBV4-1; abundance: .; d_gene: .; CDR3nt: TGCGCCAGCAGCCAAGATGGGACGGATAGCAATCAGCCCCAGCATTTT; CDR3aa: CASSQDGTDSNQPQHF
j_gene: TRBJ2-7; v_gene: TRBV5-1; abundance: .; d_gene: .; CDR3nt: TGCGCCAGCGGCCCCGGAGGTAGCTACGAGCAGTACTTC; CDR3aa: CASGPGGSYEQYF
j_gene: TRBJ2-1; v_gene: TRBV10-1; abundance: .; d_gene: .; CDR3nt: TGCGCCAGCAGTGAGCATTATGACTCCGGAAAGCAGTTCTTC; CDR3aa: CASSEHYDSGKQFF
j_gene: TRBJ2-3; v_gene: TRBV7-3; abundance: .; d_gene: TRBD2; CDR3nt: TGTGCCAGCAGCCTGACCCCCTTCGGGAGGGCCGATACGCAGTATTTT; CDR3aa: CASSLTPFGRADTQYF
j_gene: TRBJ2-1; v_gene: TRBV10-3; abundance: .; d_gene: TRBD2; CDR3nt: TGTGCCATCAGTAACCTAGCGGGAGGCTACAATGAGCAGTTCTTC; CDR3aa: CAISNLAGGYNEQFF
j_gene: TRBJ2-7; v_gene: TRBV18; abundance: .; d_gene: TRBD1; CDR3nt: TGTGCCAGCTCAACGACAGGGTCGGAGCAGTACTTC; CDR3aa: CASSTTGSEQYF
j_gene: TRBJ2-3; v_gene: TRBV6-6; abundance: .; d_gene: .; CDR3nt: TGTGCCAGCAGTTACCCGGGAAGCACAGATACGCAGTATTTT; CDR3aa: CASSYPGSTDTQYF
j_gene: TRBJ2-5; v_gene: TRBV7-3; abundance: .; d_gene: .; CDR3nt: TGTGCCAGCAGCTTTTACCCCAGGGGTATTAAGGGAGAGACCCAGTACTTC; CDR3aa: CASSFYPRGIKGETQYF
j_gene: TRBJ1-1; v_gene: TRBV11-2; abundance: .; d_gene: .; CDR3nt: TGTGCCAGCAGCTCGGCACCCGGGGCTTTCTTT; CDR3aa: CASSSAPGAFF
j_gene: TRBJ2-3; v_gene: TRBV5-8; abundance: .; d_gene: .; CDR3nt: TGTGCCAGCAGCTTGGTGCGGCTGGATTTCGATACGCAGTATTTT; CDR3aa: CASSLVRLDFDTQYF
j_gene: TRBJ2-1; v_gene: TRBV20-1; abundance: .; d_gene: .; CDR3nt: TGCAGTGCTAGAGAAGCCACCATACAGTTCTTC; CDR3aa: CSAREATIQFF
j_gene: TRBJ1-2; v_gene: TRBV15; abundance: .; d_gene: .; CDR3nt: TGTGCCACCAGCCCCCGGAAGGGGTTGGCCTATGGCTACACCTTC; CDR3aa: CATSPRKGLAYGYTF
j_gene: TRBJ1-2; v_gene: TRBV5-8; abundance: .; d_gene: TRBD1; CDR3nt: TGTGCCAGCAGCAGGGACAGGGGGCGCGATGATGGTGGCTACACCTTC; CDR3aa: CASSRDRGRDDGGYTF
j_gene: TRBJ2-2; v_gene: TRBV6-6; abundance: .; d_gene: TRBD1; CDR3nt: TGTGCCAGCAGCATAGGGACAGGGCCCACCGGGGAGCTGTTTTTT; CDR3aa: CASSIGTGPTGELFF
j_gene: TRBJ2-2; v_gene: TRBV7-9; abundance: .; d_gene: .; CDR3nt: TGTGCCAGCAGGCCGACCGGGAGTGGGGGAACCGGGGAGCTGTTTTTT; CDR3aa: CASRPTGSGGTGELFF
j_gene: TRBJ2-7; v_gene: TRBV19; abundance: .; d_gene: TRBD1; CDR3nt: TGTGCCAGTAGTATTGGGGGGACAGGTAACTACGAGCAGTACTTC; CDR3aa: CASSIGGTGNYEQYF
j_gene: TRBJ1-2; v_gene: TRBV19; abundance: once; d_gene: .; CDR3nt: TGTGCCAGTACCCCCCCCACGTTCCCTAAGGTTTACACCTTC; CDR3aa: CASTPPTFPKVYTF
j_gene: TRBJ2-7; v_gene: TRBV6-5; abundance: .; d_gene: .; CDR3nt: TGTGCCAGCAGGTCCACAGGGAGAACCTTCTACGAGCAGTACTTC; CDR3aa: CASRSTGRTFYEQYF
j_gene: TRBJ1-2; v_gene: TRBV5-1; abundance: .; d_gene: .; CDR3nt: TGCGCCAGCTCTCCGGGACCGAGTTATGGAGGCTACACCTTC; CDR3aa: CASSPGPSYGGYTF
j_gene: TRBJ1-4; v_gene: TRBV27; abundance: .; d_gene: .; CDR3nt: TGTGCCAGCAGTCCCCACAGGGCGGCTAATGAAAAACTGTTTTTT; CDR3aa: CASSPHRAANEKLFF
j_gene: TRBJ1-5; v_gene: TRBV7-2; abundance: few; d_gene: .; CDR3nt: TGTGCCAGCAGCTCCCGCAATCAGCCCCAGCATTTT; CDR3aa: CASSSRNQPQHF
j_gene: TRBJ2-5; v_gene: TRBV7-9; abundance: .; d_gene: .; CDR3nt: TGTGCCAGCAGCTTATCACCCGGTAGTCAAGAGACCCAGTACTTC; CDR3aa: CASSLSPGSQETQYF
j_gene: TRBJ1-2; v_gene: TRBV5-6; abundance: .; d_gene: TRBD1; CDR3nt: TGTGCCAGCAGCGTTGGGACAGGGTGGGCCTATGGCTACACCTTC; CDR3aa: CASSVGTGWAYGYTF
j_gene: TRBJ2-3; v_gene: TRBV7-2; abundance: .; d_gene: TRBD2; CDR3nt: TGTGCCAGCAGCGCCCCGGGACTAGCGGCGAGAGATACGCAGTATTTT; CDR3aa: CASSAPGLAARDTQYF
j_gene: TRBJ2-3; v_gene: TRBV12-2; abundance: once; d_gene: .; CDR3nt: TGTGCAAGTCGCTTAGTTCGGATTGGGGCAGGAGAGTCAGATACGCAGTATTTT; CDR3aa: CASRLVRIGAGESDTQYF
j_gene: TRBJ2-5; v_gene: TRBV4-1; abundance: .; d_gene: TRBD2; CDR3nt: TGCGCCGGCAGCCAAGCGGGAGGGCGAGAGACCCAGTACTTC; CDR3aa: CAGSQAGGRETQYF
j_gene: TRBJ1-2; v_gene: TRBV5-6; abundance: .; d_gene: TRBD1; CDR3nt: TGTGCCAGCAGCTACCAGGGGGCGGGGTATGGCTACACCTTC; CDR3aa: CASSYQGAGYGYTF
j_gene: TRBJ1-1; v_gene: TRBV30; abundance: .; d_gene: .; CDR3nt: TGTGCCTGGAGTGTAACGGCTAGGAACACTGAAGCTTTCTTT; CDR3aa: CAWSVTARNTEAFF
j_gene: TRBJ1-6; v_gene: TRBV7-9; abundance: .; d_gene: .; CDR3nt: TGTGCCAGCAGCTTCGGACGGAGAAATAATTCACCCCTCCACTTT; CDR3aa: CASSFGRRNNSPLHF
j_gene: TRBJ2-3; v_gene: TRBV5-6; abundance: .; d_gene: .; CDR3nt: TGTGCCAGCAGCCTGACCCCGACCACAGATACGCAGTATTTT; CDR3aa: CASSLTPTTDTQYF